These T cell receptor beta chains were read from a single sample in a study of shared clonotypes between healthy human individuals. Assay used: immunoSEQ multiplex PCR; TCRdb lists only in-frame clones, some missing. The table lists about 190,000 clones, roughly 70% of them singletons. The sequenced material came from memory CD4+ T cells sorted from blood. These TCRs come from a man aged 25 to 40 in good health. Each CDR3 is given with its conserved first and last residue. The D gene is left open where the match is weak. Only some rows state a clone size, as once, few, many or a class for expanded clones.

.,.,TRBV2,TRBJ1-3,TGTGCCAGCAGTGAAGCGGGCTTAGGAAACACCATATATTTT,CASSEAGLGNTIYF
TRBD2,.,TRBV5-1,TRBJ2-5,TGCGCCAGCAGCTTGGTTGTAGCGGGAGGAATCCAAGAGACCCAGTACTTC,CASSLVVAGGIQETQYF
.,few,TRBV18,TRBJ1-1,TGTGCCAGCTCACCATCGAGGACCCCACCCAACGAGGCTTTCTTT,CASSPSRTPPNEAFF
TRBD1,many,TRBV7-3,TRBJ2-1,TGTGCCAGCAGCTTAAGACAGGGGGCCCGAAATGAGCAGTTCTTC,CASSLRQGARNEQFF
TRBD1,.,TRBV15,TRBJ1-1,TGTGCCACCAGCAGAGGACAGGGGTGGGGAGCTTTCTTT,CATSRGQGWGAFF
.,.,TRBV11-2,TRBJ1-3,TGTGCCAGCAGCCCCGGCAGGGCTTGGACTGGAAACACCATATATTTT,CASSPGRAWTGNTIYF
.,few,TRBV4-1,TRBJ1-5,TGCGCCAGCAGCCAAGATCCTGGGAATAGCAATCAGCCCCAGCATTTT,CASSQDPGNSNQPQHF
.,.,TRBV6-5,TRBJ1-1,TGTGCCAGCAGTTATAGAGGGGCGCTAGAACACACTGAAGCTTTCTTT,CASSYRGALEHTEAFF
.,few,TRBV9,TRBJ1-1,TGTGCCAGCAGCGTAGTGGGCCACACTGAAGCTTTCTTT,CASSVVGHTEAFF
.,few,TRBV7-2,TRBJ1-1,TGTGCCAGCAGCCCCGGACGGAACACTGAAGCTTTCTTT,CASSPGRNTEAFF
TRBD1,.,TRBV7-9,TRBJ2-7,TGTGCCAGCAGCTCGTACCGGCCCCAACAGGGGAATTGGTACGAGCAGTACTTC,CASSSYRPQQGNWYEQYF
TRBD2,few,TRBV9,TRBJ2-1,TGTGCCAGTTCCTCGGGGAGGGAAGTGCGTAATGAGCAGTTCTTC,CASSSGREVRNEQFF
.,.,TRBV11-2,TRBJ2-3,TGTGCCAGCAGCCGACTATCTAGCACAGATACGCAGTATTTT,CASSRLSSTDTQYF
TRBD2,.,TRBV5-1,TRBJ2-2,TGCGCCAGCAGCGCGGACGGTAGCGGGAGATGGACCGGGGAGCTGTTTTTT,CASSADGSGRWTGELFF
TRBD1,.,TRBV11-2,TRBJ2-7,TGTGCCAGCAGCTCACCCCGGGACAGGGTTTACGAGCAGTACTTC,CASSSPRDRVYEQYF
TRBD2,.,TRBV11-2,TRBJ2-1,TGTGCCAGCAGCCGATTAGGACTAGCCAACAATGAGCAGTTCTTC,CASSRLGLANNEQFF
.,.,TRBV7-2,TRBJ2-1,TGTGCCAGCAGCTTACGTAGAGGTGACTACAATGAGCAGTTCTTC,CASSLRRGDYNEQFF
TRBD2,.,TRBV7-9,TRBJ2-1,TGTGTCAGCAGCTTCACGCCTCTAGCGGGAGGTCACAATGAGCAGTTCTTC,CVSSFTPLAGGHNEQFF
.,.,TRBV11-1,TRBJ2-1,TGTGCCAGCAGCTTAGATCGAGCGGGCCGCTCCTACAATGAGCAGTTCTTC,CASSLDRAGRSYNEQFF
.,.,TRBV11-2,TRBJ1-2,TGTGCCAGCAGCTTACAGGGGACGAGTGGCTACACCTTC,CASSLQGTSGYTF
TRBD1,.,TRBV5-1,TRBJ1-5,TGCGCCAGCAGCTCCGGGACAGTTATTGATCAGCCCCAGCATTTT,CASSSGTVIDQPQHF
.,.,TRBV9,TRBJ2-2,TGTGCCAGCAGCGTAGTTGCGGGTACCGGGGAGCTGTTTTTT,CASSVVAGTGELFF
TRBD2,.,TRBV9,TRBJ2-7,TGTGCCAGCAGCGCCGAACCGGGACTAGCGGCATACGAGCAGTACTTC,CASSAEPGLAAYEQYF